The 17 T cell receptor beta chains below were found in one sample sequenced in a study of T-cell memory formation after mild COVID-19. TCRdb reprocessed the 5' RACE reads with MiXCR, giving one entry per CDR3 protein. The sample shows 25,000 to 35,000 distinct CDR3 sequences, around 20% of them seen only once. Specimen: PBMCs or a T cell subset sorted from them (not recorded which). These TCRs come from an adult who had mild COVID-19 (a few samples of this study predate the infection). Cell type and time point are not known.

This clonotype showed up many times. This rearrangement joins TRBV18 to TRBJ2-7, with 7 bases fitting TRBD1. Germline lookup yields CDR1 KGHSH and CDR2 LQKENI. The CDR3 length is 14 residues. The ends lost 1 base at V and 2 bases at J; junction bases unmatched: 2. This CDR3 is CASSPLQGAYEQYF. CDR3 DNA: TGTGCCAGCTCACCACTTCAGGGGGCCTACGAGCAGTACTTC.

The V and J genes are TRBV5-6 and TRBJ2-1; no reliable D call. Germline V gene data show CDR1 as SGHDT and CDR2 as YYEEEE. V lost 0 bases and J lost 8, with 6 bases in between. CDR3 size: 12 residues. This chain's CDR3 is CASSLESDEQFF. CDR3 nucleotides: TGTGCCAGCAGCTTGGAATCTGATGAGCAGTTCTTC. The variable domain in full, with the rest retrieved from reference TRBV5-6 and TRBJ2-1, is DAGVTQSPTHLIKTRGQQVTLRCSPKSGHDTVSWYQQALGQGPQFIFQYYEEEERQRGNFPDRFSGHQFPNYSSELNVNALLLGDSALYLCASSLESDEQFFGPGTRLTVL.

This clonotype was detected many times. The J gene is TRBJ2-7, the V gene TRBV4-2, with D possibly matching TRBD2 (5 bases). Germline V lookup: CDR1 LGHNA, CDR2 YNFKEQ. V dropped 0 bases and J dropped 0 bases, with 15 bases sitting between them. The CDR3 contains 17 residues. CDR3 nucleotide sequence: TGTGCCAGCAGCCAAGACAGAGTTAGCGAATACTCCTACGAGCAGTACTTC. It encodes CASSQDRVSEYSYEQYF.

With regard to this clonotype: A read error may account for a junction end that differs from germline. The chain links TRBV5-4 to TRBJ2-1, with 8 bases lining up with TRBD2. The germline V gene encodes CDR1 SGHNT and CDR2 YYREEE (reference sequence). The CDR3 spans 16 residues. The CDR3 here is CASSPQGRGAYNDQFF. CDR3 in DNA: TGTGCCAGCAGCCCCCAGGGGCGGGGGGCTTACAATGATCAGTTCTTC.

Many counts were recorded for this clonotype. The gene calls are TRBV11-3 and TRBJ2-1; no definite D call. V lost 5 bases and J lost 1, with 12 bases in between. The CDR3 has 15 amino acids. The germline gives CDR1 SGHNT, CDR2 YENEEA. CDR3 loop: CASSLKDQSYNEQFF. As DNA, the CDR3 is TGTGCCAGCAGCCTCAAAGACCAGTCCTACAATGAGCAGTTCTTC.

The rearrangement joins TRBV7-9 to TRBJ2-7; 9 positions match TRBD2. This CDR3 region has 13 residues. The germline V gene encodes CDR1 SEHNR and CDR2 FQNEAQ (reference sequence). J gave up 6 bases and V 5 bases, and 5 bases lay outside the gene matches. The CDR3 region has the DNA TGTGCCAGCAGCGCGGGACTAGCAATCGAGCAGTACTTC. It codes for CASSAGLAIEQYF.

The J gene is TRBJ2-1, the V gene TRBV6-2 or TRBV6-3; 7 nucleotides agree with TRBD2. Per the germline V gene, CDR1 is MNHEY and CDR2 is SVGEGT. The CDR3 consists of 19 residues. Trimming at V came to 4 bases and at J to 4 bases, leaving 19 bases not matched to a gene. CDR3 in amino acids: CASSFKWEGIPAIYNEQFF. The CDR3 nucleotides read TGTGCCAGCAGTTTTAAGTGGGAGGGGATCCCCGCCATATACAATGAGCAGTTCTTC.

This clonotype was recorded at least ten times. The V call is TRBV2, the J call TRBJ1-2, with 10 bases matching TRBD1. Germline V gene data show CDR1 as SNHLY and CDR2 as FYNNEI. Trimming at V came to 2 bases and at J to 2 bases, leaving 8 bases not matched to a gene. The CDR3 has 17 residues. The CDR3 region is CASSERGQGFRNYGYTF. For the CDR3, the DNA is TGTGCCAGCAGTGAAAGGGGACAGGGGTTTAGAAACTATGGCTACACCTTC.

By sample fraction, this clonotype is medium-sized. The V and J genes are TRBV7-9 and TRBJ2-3; TRBD2 matches 10 bases. There are 14 residues in the CDR3. CDR1 is SEHNR, CDR2 FQNEAQ, per germline (reference sequence). V lost 5 bases and J lost 3; bases outside the gene matches: 2. The CDR3 DNA follows: TGTGCCAGCAGCCTTAGCGGGAGGACAGATACGCAGTATTTT. This translates into CASSLSGRTDTQYF. The full variable domain, completed using reference TRBV7-9 and TRBJ2-3, is DTGVSQNPRHKITKRGQNVTFRCDPISEHNRLYWYRQTLGQGPEFLTYFQNEAQLEKSRLLSDRFSAERPKGSFSTLEIQRTEQGDSAMYLCASSLSGRTDTQYFGPGTRLTVL.

The chain joins TRBV29-1 to TRBJ1-1, with D possibly being TRBD1 (6 bases). CDR1 and CDR2 (germline): SQVTM, ANQGSEA. The V end was cut by 4 bases, the J end by 6 bases, with 12 bases between. The CDR3 is 12 residues long. CDR3 amino acids: CSVVQGVSEAFF. The DNA of the CDR3 is TGCAGCGTTGTACAGGGAGTGTCTGAAGCTTTCTTT. The full variable domain, its missing parts supplied by reference TRBV29-1 and TRBJ1-1, is SAVISQKPSRDICQRGTSLTIQCQVDSQVTMMFWYRQQPGQSLTLIATANQGSEATYESGFVIDKFPISRPNLTFSTLTVSNMSPEDSSIYLCSVVQGVSEAFFGQGTRLTVV.

This clonotype showed up many times. This rearrangement joins TRBV4-1 to TRBJ2-3; tentatively, D is TRBD1 or TRBD2 (5 bases each). The V end lost 0 bases, the J end lost 1 base, and 8 bases lay between the germline ends. Per germline, CDR1 MGHRA and CDR2 YSYEKL. This CDR3 comprises 15 residues. The CDR3 coding sequence is TGCGCCAGCAGCCAAGATGGGACCCGCACAGATACGCAGTATTTT. This encodes CASSQDGTRTDTQYF.

This clonotype was seen a few times. Being one base from a much bigger clone, this may be a read error. The chain employs TRBV5-1 and TRBJ2-3; 10 bases map to TRBD2. Germline loops: CDR1 SGHRS, CDR2 YFSETQ. The junction had 10 bases not matched to a gene; V was cut back by 3 bases and J by 3 bases. The CDR3 has 17 residues. The CDR3 DNA follows: TGCGCCAGCAGCTATGGACGAGCGGGGGGGCAAACAGATACGCAGTATTTT. Translated, it gives CASSYGRAGGQTDTQYF.

This chain links TRBV11-3 with TRBJ2-3; the D is unclear. The CDR3 is made up of 15 amino acids. CDR1 and CDR2 (germline): SGHNT, YENEEA. Trimming cost V 5 bases and J 3 bases, with 15 bases left between them. For the CDR3, the DNA is TGTGCCAGCAGCCCCATCGATCTGGGGACAGATACGCAGTATTTT. Translating gives CASSPIDLGTDTQYF. The variable domain in full, with the rest retrieved from reference TRBV11-3 and TRBJ2-3, is EAGVVQSPRYKIIEKKQPVAFWCNPISGHNTLYWYLQNLGQGPELLIRYENEEAVDDSQLPKDRFSAERLKGVDSTLKIQPAELGDSAVYLCASSPIDLGTDTQYFGPGTRLTVL.

At least ten counts were recorded for this clonotype. The rearrangement uses TRBV12-3 or TRBV12-4 and TRBJ1-4, with TRBD1 matching 8 bases. With V trimmed by 6 bases and J by 8 bases, 5 bases remained unmatched. The CDR3 sequence is 13 residues long. The CDR3 region is CASSRQGKEKLFF. Here the CDR3 DNA reads TGTGCCAGCAGCCGACAGGGGAAAGAAAAACTGTTTTTT.

This clonotype has a count of ten or more. J is TRBJ1-2 and V is TRBV5-1, with 7 nucleotides matching TRBD1. The CDR3 length is 15 residues. Germline values: CDR1 SGHRS, CDR2 YFSETQ. J gave up 5 bases and V 0 bases, and 7 bases lay outside the gene matches. The CDR3 here is CASSLGQGTSYGYTF. DNA of the CDR3: TGCGCCAGCAGCTTGGGACAGGGCACGTCTTATGGCTACACCTTC.

J is TRBJ2-4 and V is TRBV9, with 12 positions matching TRBD2. The length of the CDR3 is 16 residues. With 4 bases clipped from V and 4 bases from J, the junction kept 6 bases outside the gene matches. The V gene's germline CDR1 is SGDLS and CDR2 YYNGEE. CDR3 nucleotides: TGTGCCAGCAGCCCCCGCACTAGCGGGGGGAAAAACATTCAGTACTTC. Protein: CASSPRTSGGKNIQYF.

This clonotype was observed at least ten times. The chain recombines TRBV7-6 with TRBJ2-2, with 11 positions matching TRBD2. The CDR3 consists of 17 residues. Germline V CDR1 and CDR2: SGHVS, FNYEAQ. With V trimmed by 4 bases and J by 0 bases, 4 bases remained unmatched. CDR3 nucleotides: TGTGCCAGCAGCTCCGCACTAGCGGGGGCGAACACCGGGGAGCTGTTTTTT. This codes for CASSSALAGANTGELFF.